Below are 13 T cell receptor beta chains sequenced from a single sample in a study of CD8+ T cells in alopecia areata. As the sequencing template, cDNA was produced by extracting RNA and reverse transcribing it. TCRdb keeps only in-frame clones here, not all; method: immunoSEQ multiplex PCR. Among 150,000 to 200,000 clones listed, less than 80% were seen once. The sequenced sample was CD8+ T cells sorted from blood, obtained at week 0. The receptors stem from a human donor with alopecia areata.

This clone was counted between two and nine times. The chain combines TRBV10-3 with TRBJ2-3; TRBD2 aligns across 7 bases. The junction had 11 bases not matched to a gene; V was cut back by 7 bases and J by 1 base. From germline, CDR1 is ENHRY and CDR2 SYGVKD. The CDR3 totals 16 residues. This CDR3 is CAITLGGASGTDTQYF. CDR3 DNA sequence: TGTGCCATCACATTGGGAGGGGCTAGTGGCACAGATACGCAGTATTTT.

The chain joins TRBV9 to TRBJ1-1; no clear D gene. Deletions cut 4 bases from V and 1 base from J, with 11 bases between. The length of the CDR3 is 14 residues. Germline V CDR1 and CDR2: SGDLS, YYNGEE. This CDR3 reads CASSPPIGNTEAFF. CDR3 bases: TGTGCCAGCAGCCCGCCCATTGGGAACACTGAAGCTTTCTTT.

V is TRBV2 and J is TRBJ1-5; 8 nucleotides align to TRBD1. Trimming removed 5 bases from V and 2 bases from J; junction bases left unmatched: 5. Germline CDR1 SNHLY, CDR2 FYNNEI. This CDR3 is 15 amino acids long. The CDR3 bases are TGTGCCAGCAGTACGGACAGGGCGCGCAATCAGCCCCAGCATTTT. As protein: CASSTDRARNQPQHF. The whole variable domain, remainder taken from reference TRBV2 and TRBJ1-5, is EPEVTQTPSHQVTQMGQEVILRCVPISNHLYFYWYRQILGQKVEFLVSFYNNEISEKSEIFDDQFSVERPDGSNFTLKIRSTKLEDSAMYFCASSTDRARNQPQHFGDGTRLSIL.

This chain uses TRBV29-1 with TRBJ2-2; perhaps TRBD1 as D (6 bases). V was shortened by 7 bases and J by 0 bases, with 15 bases between the two germline ends. The CDR3 runs to 15 residues. Germline CDR1 and CDR2: SQVTM and ANQGSEA. The CDR3 region has the DNA TGCAGCGGCCTGGACAGACCTTCGAACACCGGGGAGCTGTTTTTT. Protein sequence: CSGLDRPSNTGELFF.

This sequence joins TRBV5-1 and TRBJ1-4, with D uncertain. This CDR3 comprises 15 residues. Trimming pared 0 bases from V and 1 base from J, leaving 7 bases between. Germline values: CDR1 SGHRS, CDR2 YFSETQ. CDR3 sequence (DNA): TGCGCCAGCAGCTTGGTGGGAGGAACTAATGAAAAACTGTTTTTT. It yields the protein CASSLVGGTNEKLFF.

The chain links TRBV19 to TRBJ2-1, with D uncertain. The germline V gene encodes CDR1 LNHDA and CDR2 SQIVND (reference sequence). V gave up 3 bases and J gave up 7 bases, with 4 bases separating them. The length of the CDR3 is 11 residues. The DNA of the CDR3 is TGTGCCAGTAGTATCGGGAATGAGCAGTTCTTC. Its translation: CASSIGNEQFF.

This clone was seen a handful of times. The rearrangement uses TRBV6-6 and TRBJ1-2, with TRBD1 matching 10 bases. This CDR3 spans 15 amino acids. Trimming removed 5 bases from V and 7 bases from J; junction bases left unmatched: 10. From germline, CDR1 is MNHNY and CDR2 SVGAGI (reference sequence). The CDR3 DNA follows: TGTGCCAGCAGTAAGAGAAAGACAGGGGGCTTTGGCTACACCTTC. It specifies CASSKRKTGGFGYTF.

The V call is TRBV15, the J call TRBJ2-2; no firm D call. V gave up 5 bases and J gave up 6 bases, with 13 bases separating them. The CDR3 loop spans 14 amino acids. Per germline, CDR1 LNHNV and CDR2 YYDKDF (reference sequence). The CDR3 sequence: CATSSRQKPGELFF. Here the CDR3 DNA reads TGTGCCACCAGCTCGCGCCAAAAGCCCGGGGAGCTGTTTTTT.

The gene calls are TRBV25-1 and TRBJ1-5; unclear D gene. The CDR3 spans 12 residues. Looked up from germline, CDR1 is MGHDK and CDR2 is SYGVNS. Between the trimmed V and J ends, which lost 4 bases and 6 bases, there was a span of 7 bases. In DNA, the CDR3 is TGTGCCAGCAGTGGAGGAGGTCAGCCCCAGCATTTT. It specifies CASSGGGQPQHF.

This clone was detected only a few times. This chain uses TRBV19 with TRBJ2-7; no firm D call. Trimming removed 7 bases from V and 7 bases from J, with 17 bases in between. CDR3 length: 13 amino acids. Germline loops: CDR1 LNHDA, CDR2 SQIVND (reference sequence). The CDR3 DNA reads TGTGCCAGTATGGACGCTCCTCTCGGGGAGCAGTACTTC. It codes for CASMDAPLGEQYF.

The J gene is TRBJ1-5, the V gene TRBV25-1; tentatively, D is TRBD1 (5 bases). The V and J ends lost 5 bases and 7 bases respectively, with 15 bases between them. CDR3 size: 14 residues. The germline gives CDR1 MGHDK, CDR2 SYGVNS. The CDR3 reads CASSPNEGRQPQHF. CDR3 sequence (DNA): TGTGCCAGCAGTCCTAATGAGGGACGCCAGCCCCAGCATTTT.

This clone is a singleton in its sample. J is TRBJ2-7 and V is TRBV5-1, with D perhaps TRBD1 (6 bases). The germline V and J ends were trimmed by 1 base and 5 bases, with 10 bases remaining between them. The length of the CDR3 is 13 residues. Per the germline V gene, CDR1 is SGHRS and CDR2 is YFSETQ. CDR3 sequence: CASSLFRGDEQYF. The CDR3 region has the DNA TGCGCCAGCAGCTTGTTCAGGGGCGACGAGCAGTACTTC.

The chain links TRBV4-1 to TRBJ2-7; 13 bases fit TRBD2. Trimming at V came to 5 bases and at J to 0 bases, leaving 1 base not matched to a gene. Germline CDR1 is MGHRA and CDR2 is YSYEKL. The CDR3 runs 15 residues. CDR3 residues: CASSRTSGGSYEQYF. The CDR3, as DNA: TGCGCCAGCAGCAGGACTAGCGGGGGCTCCTACGAGCAGTACTTC.